This TCR beta chain was captured by sequencing in a study of cytomegalovirus exposure and HLA in healthy donors. General study findings and limits: According to the study, 160 or so TCR beta chains were cytomegalovirus-associated.

Primers for the PCR totalled 60 Vbeta and 13 Jbeta. Profiled with immunoSEQ multiplex PCR; TCRdb holds only in-frame clones, not every one. The data contain over 100,000 clones, 70% to 85% of them singletons. V dropped 3 bases and J dropped 3 bases, with 7 bases sitting between them. CDR1 and CDR2 (germline): MGHDK, SYGVNS. The CDR3 is made up of 13 amino acids. This clone was detected only once. As yet, its antigen is unknown. The donors, nominally healthy at sampling, likely had unrecorded immune exposures. This sequence was found in a female donor in good health and CMV-seronegative. The rearrangement joins TRBV25-1 to TRBJ2-3; no clear D gene. Material for sequencing was PBMCs. CDR3 sequence reads: CASSDVATDTQYF. DNA of the CDR3: TGTGCCAGCAGTGATGTTGCGACAGATACGCAGTATTTT.